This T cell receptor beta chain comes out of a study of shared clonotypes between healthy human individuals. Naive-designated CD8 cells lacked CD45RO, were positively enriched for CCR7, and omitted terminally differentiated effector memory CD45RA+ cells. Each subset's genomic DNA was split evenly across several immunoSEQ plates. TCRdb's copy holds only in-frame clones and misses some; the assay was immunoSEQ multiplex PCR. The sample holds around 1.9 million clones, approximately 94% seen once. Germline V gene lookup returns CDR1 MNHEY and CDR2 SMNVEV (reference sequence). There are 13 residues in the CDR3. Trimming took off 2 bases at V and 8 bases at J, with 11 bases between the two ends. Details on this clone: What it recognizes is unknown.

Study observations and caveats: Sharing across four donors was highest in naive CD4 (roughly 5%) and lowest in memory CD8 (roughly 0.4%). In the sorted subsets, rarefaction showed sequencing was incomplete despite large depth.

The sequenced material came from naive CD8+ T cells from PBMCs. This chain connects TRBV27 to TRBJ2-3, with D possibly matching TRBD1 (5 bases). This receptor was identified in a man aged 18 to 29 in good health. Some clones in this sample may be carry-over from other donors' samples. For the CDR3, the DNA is TGTGCCAGCAGTTTAGGGGCTACTGCTACGCAGTATTTT. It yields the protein CASSLGATATQYF.